Below, 27 T cell receptor beta chains from the same sample are listed, as sequenced in a study of regulatory T cells in long-lasting Graves disease. The time point is: newly diagnosed GD, antithyroid drugs for less than 3 months. Generation of the TCR library employed RNA extracted from PBMCs. Investigators prepared the TCR beta libraries by applying iRepertoire HTBI primers and Arm-PCR of CDR3 regions. TCRdb redid the calling of the multiplex PCR reads with MiXCR, one entry per CDR3 protein. The sample holds about 520,000 distinct CDR3 sequences; around 12% are singletons and the top ten take about 8.3%. These same records also appear under a second study, on T cells in Graves' hyperthyroidism and ophthalmopathy.

The sample in question was peripheral blood mononuclear cells (PBMCs), obtained at new diagnosis, from a patient treated with antithyroid drugs. All receptors come from a young woman with Graves disease.

Ten or more counts support this clonotype. V usage is TRBV6-1 and J usage is TRBJ2-7; TRBD2 might be the D (5 bases). The CDR3 is 14 residues long. In germline, CDR1 is MNHNS, CDR2 SASEGT. V lost 6 bases to trimming and J lost 1 base, with 13 bases between them. CDR3 region: CASRSSTGSYEQYF. The CDR3 DNA is TGTGCCAGCAGATCTTCGACGGGATCCTACGAGCAGTACTTC.

This chain links TRBV4-1 with TRBJ2-5; D is uncertain. Trimming cost V 4 bases and J 7 bases, with 10 bases left between them. Germline CDR1 is MGHRA and CDR2 is YSYEKL. This CDR3 spans 12 amino acids. The CDR3 sequence: CASSPPHGTQYF. The CDR3, as DNA: TGCGCCAGCAGCCCCCCTCACGGGACCCAGTACTTC.

There are a few counts of this clonotype. A read error may be the cause here, since a much bigger clone is one base away. The CDR3 end shows no conserved phenylalanine or tryptophan, and so a read error is likely. The chain recombines TRBV6-4 with TRBJ1-1; D ambiguous. The V gene's germline CDR1 is MRHNA and CDR2 SNTAGT. CDR3 length equals 16 residues. Trimming stripped 2 bases from V and 1 base from J, with 14 bases between. CDR3 loop: CASSDPSTGSNTEAFI. The CDR3 region has the DNA TGTGCCAGCAGTGACCCCTCGACGGGATCGAACACTGAAGCTTTCATT.

This clonotype was counted many times. The genes are TRBV7-2 and TRBJ1-2; D might be TRBD1 (5 bases). Germline V CDR1 and CDR2: SGHTA, FQGNSA. The CDR3 contains 13 residues. Trimming took 4 bases from V and 4 from J, leaving 10 bases between them. CDR3 coding DNA: TGTGCCAGCAGCTCCAGGGTGTCCTATGGCTACACCTTC. Translating it yields CASSSRVSYGYTF.

The gene calls are TRBV30 and TRBJ2-2; tentatively, D is TRBD1 or TRBD2 (6 bases each). V lost 5 bases to trimming and J lost 5 bases, with 15 bases between them. CDR3 size: 14 residues. Germline CDR1 reads GTSNPN; CDR2 reads SVGIG (reference sequence). The CDR3 DNA follows: TGTGCCTGGGCACTTCGAGGGGGGACCGGGGAGCTGTTTTTT. Protein: CAWALRGGTGELFF.

Many counts were recorded for this clonotype. The V call is TRBV27, the J call TRBJ2-1; 9 bases match TRBD2. V shed 3 bases and J 13 bases; nucleotides not matched to a gene: 7. The CDR3 length is 13 residues. Germline V gives CDR1 MNHEY, CDR2 SMNVEV (reference sequence). CDR3 loop: CASSFSGGRAQFF. The CDR3 bases are TGTGCCAGCAGTTTTTCTGGCGGGAGGGCCCAGTTCTTC.

This clonotype was counted ten times or more. This chain connects TRBV24-1 to TRBJ1-1; maybe TRBD1 (6 bases). Germline V gene sequence: CDR1 KGHDR, CDR2 SFDVKD. V was clipped by 3 bases and J by 4 bases, with 8 bases between them. CDR3 size: 13 residues. The CDR3 nucleotides read TGTGCCACCAGTGATCCCAGGGGCACTGAAGCTTTCTTT. Residues: CATSDPRGTEAFF.

Ten or more counts support this clonotype. The rearrangement joins TRBV27 to TRBJ2-1; D may be TRBD1 (6 bases). Per the germline V gene, CDR1 is MNHEY and CDR2 is SMNVEV (reference sequence). CDR3 size: 15 residues. Trimming took off 4 bases at V and 0 bases at J, with 10 bases between the two ends. As DNA, the CDR3 is TGTGCCAGCAGTTCTACAGGGTCCTCCTACAATGAGCAGTTCTTC. It specifies CASSSTGSSYNEQFF.

The J gene is TRBJ2-7, the V gene TRBV7-2; a possible D gene is TRBD2 (5 bases). CDR3 size: 14 residues. With 5 bases removed from V and 2 bases from J, the gap between germline ends came to 13 bases. Looked up from germline, CDR1 is SGHTA and CDR2 is FQGNSA. The CDR3 nucleotides are TGTGCCAGCAGCCTCAGGACTCAGACCTACGAGCAGTACTTC. Translated, it gives CASSLRTQTYEQYF.

In this sample, this clonotype turned up many times. The chain recombines TRBV5-8 with TRBJ2-1, with D possibly matching TRBD1 (6 bases). Germline V lookup: CDR1 SGHTS, CDR2 YDEGEE. The CDR3 has 15 amino acids. V lost 6 bases to trimming and J lost 0 bases, with 13 bases between them. The CDR3 sequence: CASIQGRSSYNEQFF. The CDR3 coding sequence is TGTGCCAGCATCCAGGGGCGAAGCTCCTACAATGAGCAGTTCTTC.

This clonotype appeared many times. The chain employs TRBV29-1 and TRBJ1-6; D uncertain. Deletions cut 6 bases from V and 5 bases from J, with 11 bases between. CDR3 length: 13 residues. Germline lookup yields CDR1 SQVTM and CDR2 ANQGSEA. The CDR3 spells CSVLRPNNSPLHF. The DNA for the CDR3 is TGCAGCGTGCTTAGGCCTAATAATTCACCCCTCCACTTT.

This clonotype was seen at least ten times. The rearrangement links TRBV3-1 to TRBJ1-1; D is ambiguous. V lost 4 bases to trimming and J lost 11 bases, with 20 bases between them. The CDR3 length is 14 residues. The V gene's germline CDR1 is LGHDT and CDR2 YNNKEL (reference sequence). CDR3 in amino acids: CASSPNSDAVGAFF. The CDR3 DNA sequence: TGTGCCAGCAGCCCAAATTCTGACGCTGTAGGGGCTTTCTTT.

This clonotype was recorded at least ten times. The chain links TRBV7-9 to TRBJ2-1, with a weak D call TRBD2 (6 bases). This CDR3 comprises 15 residues. Germline V gives CDR1 SEHNR, CDR2 FQNEAQ (reference sequence). V was clipped by 3 bases and J by 5 bases, with 14 bases between them. The CDR3 DNA is TGTGCCAGCAGCTTGGGAGGCCTATTTGACAATGAGCAGTTCTTC. Its translation: CASSLGGLFDNEQFF.

On this clonotype itself: The CDR3 does not close with the conserved phenylalanine or tryptophan, likely indicating a read error. The CDR3 nucleotides are TGCAGCGTTGAAGTTGACAGGAACACTGAAGCTTTCTCT. It yields the protein CSVEVDRNTEAFS. The V call is TRBV29-1, the J call TRBJ1-1, with D possibly matching TRBD1 (5 bases). Germline CDR1 is SQVTM and CDR2 is ANQGSEA. CDR3 size: 13 residues. Trimming pared 1 base from V and 1 base from J, leaving 7 bases between.

The chain carries TRBV12-3 or TRBV12-4 and TRBJ2-1; 10 bases align to TRBD2. The CDR3 has 16 amino acids. The V gene end was trimmed by 1 base and the J gene end by 5 bases; junction bases not matched to a gene: 5. The CDR3 loop reads CASSLGRLAGDNEQFF. The CDR3 DNA is TGTGCCAGCAGTTTAGGGAGGCTAGCGGGAGACAATGAGCAGTTCTTC.

This clonotype was counted at least ten times. V gene TRBV11-2 combines with J gene TRBJ1-1; D uncertain. Germline assignment: CDR1 SGHAT and CDR2 FQNNGV. This CDR3 has 17 amino acids. Deletions cut 5 bases from V and 1 base from J, with 20 bases between. CDR3 loop: CASSASTFGRTNTEAFF. The CDR3 bases are TGTGCCAGCAGCGCATCAACATTTGGAAGAACGAACACTGAAGCTTTCTTT. The whole variable domain, filled in from reference TRBV11-2 and TRBJ1-1, reads EAGVAQSPRYKIIEKRQSVAFWCNPISGHATLYWYQQILGQGPKLLIQFQNNGVVDDSQLPKDRFSAERLKGVDSTLKIQPAKLEDSAVYLCASSASTFGRTNTEAFFGQGTRLTVV.

This clonotype came up many times. The chain links TRBV25-1 to TRBJ2-3, with no clear D. The closer fit of TRBJ2-1 to the DNA end suggests the J call may be wrong. The CDR3 has 13 residues. CDR1 is MGHDK and CDR2 is SYGVNS in the germline V gene. CDR3 bases: TGTGCCAGCAGTGAACCGTTGGTTCGTGAGCAGTTCTTC. Encoded protein: CASSEPLVREQFF.

This clonotype was counted ten times or more. Here the CDR3 DNA reads TGCAGTGCTAGACCCCAGGGACAGGGAAATTCACCCCTCCACTTT. Its protein is CSARPQGQGNSPLHF. The chain has TRBV20-1 and TRBJ1-6; TRBD1 agrees at 9 bases. Trimming took 2 bases from V and 7 from J; bases not matched to a gene: 6. This CDR3 contains 15 residues. Germline values: CDR1 DFQATT, CDR2 SNEGSKA (reference sequence).

The chain joins TRBV20-1 to TRBJ2-3, with D perhaps assigned TRBD1 or TRBD2 (6 bases each). The CDR3 runs 16 residues. Germline-derived CDR1 and CDR2 are DFQATT and SNEGSKA (reference sequence). V was shortened by 0 bases and J by 1 base, with 14 bases between the two germline ends. CDR3 sequence reads: CSARDRGGLGTDTQYF. In DNA form, the CDR3 reads TGCAGTGCTAGAGATCGAGGGGGGCTTGGCACAGATACGCAGTATTTT.

This clonotype was counted many times. This chain connects TRBV2 to TRBJ1-3; the D gene is possibly TRBD1 (5 bases). Germline V gene lookup returns CDR1 SNHLY and CDR2 FYNNEI. The CDR3 spans 14 residues. Deletions cut 5 bases from V and 2 bases from J, with 10 bases between. Written as DNA, the CDR3 is TGTGCCAGCAGTAGACAGAATGCTGGAAACACCATATATTTT. Protein product: CASSRQNAGNTIYF.

This clonotype was recorded many times. This chain joins TRBV27 and TRBJ2-1; possibly TRBD2 for D (5 bases). The CDR3 loop spans 15 amino acids. CDR1 MNHEY and CDR2 SMNVEV come from the germline V gene (reference sequence). The V end was cut by 4 bases, the J end by 5 bases, with 15 bases between. The CDR3 nucleotides are TGTGCCAGCAGTTATTTGCGGGCAAACGACAATGAGCAGTTCTTC. This encodes CASSYLRANDNEQFF.

This clonotype was found many times. CDR3 sequence reads: CASSFWGQGPAHGRWNTEAFF. CDR3 sequence (DNA): TGTGCCAGCAGCTTCTGGGGCCAGGGGCCGGCTCATGGGAGGTGGAACACTGAAGCTTTCTTT. The V call is TRBV5-8, the J call TRBJ1-1; maybe TRBD1 (6 bases). Trimming took 2 bases from V and 1 from J, leaving 30 bases between them. CDR3 length equals 21 residues. Germline CDR1 SGHTS, CDR2 YDEGEE.

This clonotype showed up many times. The rearrangement links TRBV29-1 to TRBJ1-1; maybe TRBD1 (5 bases). The V and J ends lost 4 bases and 1 base respectively, with 10 bases between them. The CDR3 is 13 residues long. CDR1 and CDR2 (germline): SQVTM, ANQGSEA. The CDR3 loop is CSVVRGGNTEAFF. DNA of the CDR3: TGCAGCGTTGTAAGGGGTGGGAACACTGAAGCTTTCTTT.

This clonotype was counted at least ten times. This chain connects TRBV29-1 to TRBJ2-3, with a possible D match to TRBD2 (5 bases). This CDR3 has 15 amino acids. With 7 bases removed from V and 5 bases from J, the gap between germline ends came to 22 bases. The germline gives CDR1 SQVTM, CDR2 ANQGSEA. This CDR3 is CSARTDNIRGDTQYF. DNA for the CDR3: TGCAGCGCCCGAACTGACAATATCCGGGGAGATACGCAGTATTTT.

This clonotype was recorded many times. The chain links TRBV6-1 to TRBJ1-2, with 8 bases aligning to TRBD1. This CDR3 is 16 amino acids long. V lost 5 bases to trimming and J lost 7 bases; unmatched junction nucleotides: 15. The germline V gene has CDR1 MNHNS and CDR2 SASEGT. CDR3 amino acids: CASSQTQGALISGYTF. CDR3 sequence (DNA): TGTGCCAGCAGTCAAACCCAGGGGGCGCTTATCTCTGGCTACACCTTC.

The V call is TRBV4-1, the J call TRBJ1-2; no reliable D call. Trimming took 3 bases from V and 4 from J, leaving 15 bases between them. Germline V gives CDR1 MGHRA, CDR2 YSYEKL. CDR3 length: 15 residues. CDR3 residues: CASSHPPARAYGYTF. The DNA of the CDR3 is TGCGCCAGCAGCCACCCTCCGGCCCGTGCCTATGGCTACACCTTC.

This clonotype appeared many times. The chain is built from TRBV29-1 and TRBJ1-2, with 9 bases that match TRBD1. Germline trimming cut 7 bases from V and 4 bases from J; bases unmatched to any gene: 4. The CDR3 is 12 amino acids. Germline CDR1 reads SQVTM; CDR2 reads ANQGSEA. The CDR3 loop is CSGGQGPYGYTF. CDR3 sequence (DNA): TGCAGCGGGGGACAGGGCCCCTATGGCTACACCTTC.